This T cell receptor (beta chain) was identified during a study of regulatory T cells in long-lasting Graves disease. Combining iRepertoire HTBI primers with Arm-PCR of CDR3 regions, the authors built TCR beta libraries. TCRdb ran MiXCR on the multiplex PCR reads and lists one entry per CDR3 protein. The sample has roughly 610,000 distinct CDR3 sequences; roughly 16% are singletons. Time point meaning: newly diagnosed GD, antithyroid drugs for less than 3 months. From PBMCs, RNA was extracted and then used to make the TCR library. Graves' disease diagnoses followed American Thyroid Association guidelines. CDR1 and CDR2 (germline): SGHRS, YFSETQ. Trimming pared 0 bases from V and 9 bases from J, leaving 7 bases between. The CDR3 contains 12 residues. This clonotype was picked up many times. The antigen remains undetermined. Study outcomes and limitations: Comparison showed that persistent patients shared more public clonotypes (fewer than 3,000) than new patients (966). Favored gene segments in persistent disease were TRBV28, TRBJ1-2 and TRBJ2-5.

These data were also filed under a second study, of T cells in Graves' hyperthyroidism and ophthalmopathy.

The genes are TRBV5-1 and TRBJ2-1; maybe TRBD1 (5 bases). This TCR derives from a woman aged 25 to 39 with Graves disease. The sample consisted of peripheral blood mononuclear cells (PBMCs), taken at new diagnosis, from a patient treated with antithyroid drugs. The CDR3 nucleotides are TGCGCCAGCAGCTTGGTGGGGCCTGAGCAGTTCTTC. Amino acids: CASSLVGPEQFF.